What follows are 11 T cell receptor beta chains derived from one specimen sequenced in a study of blood T cells in healthy people across ages. A second roughly 6 to 12 cycle PCR used barcoded and J-beta primers. TCRdb independently ran MiXCR on the 5' RACE reads; one entry per CDR3 protein. The repertoire holds hundreds of thousands of distinct CDR3 sequences, with about 20% as singletons. The sample comprised blood. The source is a man between 65 and 85 years old in good health.

Remarks on this clonotype: A much larger clone sits a single nucleotide away, making a read error possible. V is TRBV29-1 and J is TRBJ2-2; unclear D gene. This CDR3 is 13 amino acids long. Germline V gives CDR1 SQVTM, CDR2 ANQGSEA. CDR3 protein: CSVEPVNTRELFF. The CDR3 region has the DNA TGCAGCGTTGAGCCCGTAAACACCAGGGAGCTGTTTTTT.

This sequence joins TRBV5-1 and TRBJ2-4, with 7 positions matching TRBD1. Germline-derived CDR1 and CDR2 are SGHRS and YFSETQ. The V segment lost 4 bases and the J segment 0 bases; nucleotides outside the gene matches: 4. The CDR3 has 15 residues. CDR3 sequence reads: CASSPRQGAKNIQYF. CDR3 sequence (DNA): TGCGCCAGCAGCCCGCGACAGGGAGCCAAAAACATTCAGTACTTC.

This clonotype came up a few times. J is TRBJ2-3 and V is TRBV29-1; D not certain. CDR3 length: 14 amino acids. CDR1 is SQVTM, CDR2 ANQGSEA, per germline. The V end was cut by 7 bases, the J end by 1 base, with 15 bases between. In DNA, the CDR3 is TGCAGCGCCTGGTCTCTCCTCCGCACAGATACGCAGTATTTT. Translation gives CSAWSLLRTDTQYF.

The gene calls are TRBV13 and TRBJ2-7; 7 nucleotides align to TRBD1. Germline CDR1 is PRHDT and CDR2 is FYEKMQ (reference sequence). The CDR3 spans 15 residues. V trimming: 6 bases; J trimming: 0 bases; junction bases outside the gene matches: 8. CDR3 DNA sequence: TGTGCCAGCAGACTTACAGGGGCCGCCTCCTACGAGCAGTACTTC. Encoded protein: CASRLTGAASYEQYF.

This clonotype was counted only a few times. The chain links TRBV7-9 to TRBJ2-1, with D hard to call. Trimming left V 5 bases short and J 0 bases short, with 5 bases between. This CDR3 is 13 amino acids long. Germline V gene data show CDR1 as SEHNR and CDR2 as FQNEAQ (reference sequence). The CDR3 DNA sequence: TGTGCCAGCAGCATTGGCTCCTACAATGAGCAGTTCTTC. It specifies CASSIGSYNEQFF.

This clonotype has more than one count but fewer than ten. V is TRBV10-3 and J is TRBJ2-5; maybe TRBD2 (5 bases). The J call may be mistaken, given a closer DNA end match to TRBJ2-7. CDR3 length: 13 residues. Germline V gene data show CDR1 as ENHRY and CDR2 as SYGVKD. CDR3 sequence (DNA): TGTGCCATCAGTCCGAGCGGAGCGGACGAGCAGTACGTC. This encodes CAISPSGADEQYV.

This clonotype was counted between two and nine times. The chain employs TRBV14 and TRBJ2-1, with D possibly called TRBD1 or TRBD2 (5 bases each). V was trimmed by 0 bases and J by 14 bases, leaving 11 bases between them. Germline values: CDR1 SGHDN, CDR2 FVKESK. The CDR3 runs to 12 residues. The CDR3 DNA follows: TGTGCCAGCAGCCAAGATTGGGGGTGGAAGTTCTTC. This encodes CASSQDWGWKFF.

This clonotype showed up just a few times. This chain uses TRBV28 with TRBJ2-2; no clear D. The CDR3 length is 13 residues. CDR1 MDHEN and CDR2 SYDVKM come from the germline V gene. The V and J ends lost 2 bases and 5 bases respectively, with 6 bases between them. The CDR3 coding sequence is TGTGCCAGCAGTTTAAGACTGACCGGGGAGCTGTTTTTT. Its translation is CASSLRLTGELFF.

Regarding this clonotype: A clone one base away is much larger, so this may be a read error. J is TRBJ2-2 and V is TRBV28; the match to TRBD1 covers 7 bases. There are 13 residues in the CDR3. V lost 10 bases and J lost 7; bases outside the gene matches: 9. The germline CDR1 and CDR2 sequences are MDHEN and SYDVKM. CDR3 nucleotide sequence: TGTGCCACTGCGGACAGGTTGATCGGGGAGCTGTTTTTT. It encodes CATADRLIGELFF.

A few counts support this clonotype. This sequence joins TRBV6-2 or TRBV6-3 and TRBJ1-1; 11 bases agree with TRBD1. There are 15 residues in the CDR3. The trim removed 6 bases at V and 4 bases at J, leaving 7 bases unmatched. CDR1 and CDR2 from the germline V gene are MNHEY and SVGEGT. In DNA form, the CDR3 reads TGTGCCAGCAGCCGACTTGGGACAGGGGGCACTGAAGCTTTCTTT. Residues: CASSRLGTGGTEAFF.

This sequence joins TRBV18 and TRBJ1-6; 7 bases are a match to TRBD1. CDR3 length: 18 amino acids. The trim removed 2 bases at V and 4 bases at J, leaving 11 bases unmatched. CDR1 and CDR2 from the germline V gene are KGHSH and LQKENI. The CDR3 DNA sequence: TGTGCCAGCTCACCAGTCGGACAGGCGGTCATTTATAATTCACCCCTCCACTTT. Translation gives CASSPVGQAVIYNSPLHF.